Listed below are T cell receptor beta chains from one sample, sequenced in a study of CD4 T cells in relation to SARS-CoV-2 and coronaviruses. Sequencing was performed with immunoSEQ multiplex PCR; in TCRdb, only in-frame clones are kept and a portion is missing. This table has approximately 38,000 clones, 70% to 90% appearing once. The specimen was memory CD4+ T cells from PBMCs. The source of these receptors is an adult with COVID-19. CDR3s include the opening cysteine and the closing phenylalanine or tryptophan. The D gene is left open where the match is weak. Expanded clones get a size class; other rows say once, few or many, or leave the size out.

V gene	clone size	J gene	D gene	CDR3 protein	CDR3 DNA
TRBV7-2	.	TRBJ1-4	.	CASSLDGRTNEKLFF	TGTGCCAGCAGCTTAGACGGGAGAACTAATGAAAAACTGTTTTTT
TRBV25-1	.	TRBJ2-3	.	CASSREGRTDTQYF	TGTGCCAGCAGTAGAGAGGGTCGCACAGATACGCAGTATTTT
TRBV28	.	TRBJ2-7	.	CASSFAGSNSYEQYF	TGTGCCAGCTCTTTTGCGGGCAGTAACTCCTACGAGCAGTACTTC
TRBV4-1	.	TRBJ1-4	TRBD1	CASSLTRGRVEKLFF	TGCGCCAGCAGCCTAACCAGGGGGAGGGTTGAAAAACTGTTTTTT
TRBV2	.	TRBJ2-7	TRBD1	CASKGTGDNEQYF	TGTGCCAGCAAAGGGACAGGGGATAACGAGCAGTACTTC
TRBV29-1	.	TRBJ2-1	.	CSAYDPGEQFF	TGCAGCGCTTATGACCCCGGGGAGCAGTTCTTC
TRBV5-1	.	TRBJ1-1	.	CASSSPRGRTTEAFF	TGCGCCAGCAGCTCTCCGAGGGGGAGGACGACTGAAGCTTTCTTT
TRBV6-5	few	TRBJ2-7	TRBD1	CASSYRRGWGYEQYF	TGTGCCAGCAGTTACCGCAGGGGGTGGGGCTACGAGCAGTACTTC
TRBV29-1	.	TRBJ2-7	.	CSVDGAGSYEQYF	TGCAGCGTTGATGGGGCAGGGTCCTACGAGCAGTACTTC
TRBV7-2	.	TRBJ2-7	TRBD2	CASSFSQDTSGGAYEQYF	TGTGCCAGCAGCTTCAGTCAGGATACTAGCGGGGGGGCCTACGAGCAGTACTTC
TRBV24-1	.	TRBJ2-1	.	CATSSGRTPLNEQFF	TGTGCCACCAGTTCCGGACGGACACCCCTCAATGAGCAGTTCTTC
TRBV6-2/TRBV6-3	.	TRBJ2-1	TRBD2	CASSYGASGGDEQFF	TGTGCCAGCAGTTACGGGGCTAGCGGGGGGGATGAGCAGTTCTTC
TRBV7-2	.	TRBJ2-7	.	CASSSWGADEQYF	TGTGCCAGCAGCTCTTGGGGAGCGGACGAGCAGTACTTC
TRBV29-1	.	TRBJ2-7	TRBD1	CSVVGTGSYEQYF	TGCAGCGTAGTCGGGACAGGGTCTTACGAGCAGTACTTC
TRBV30	.	TRBJ1-6	.	CAWSRDSPLHF	TGTGCCTGGAGCCGAGATTCACCCCTCCACTTT
TRBV5-6	.	TRBJ2-2	TRBD1	CASSTGTGGFMGTGELFF	TGTGCCAGCAGCACCGGGACAGGGGGCTTCATGGGCACCGGGGAGCTGTTTTTT
TRBV5-1	.	TRBJ1-1	TRBD1	CASRLGQGYEAFF	TGCGCCAGCAGGCTCGGACAGGGGTACGAAGCTTTCTTT
TRBV10-3	.	TRBJ2-5	TRBD1	CAISKGTEETQYF	TGTGCCATCAGTAAAGGGACAGAAGAGACCCAGTACTTC
TRBV6-5	.	TRBJ1-6	.	CASSTPGTYNSPLHF	TGTGCCAGCAGTACGCCGGGCACGTATAATTCACCCCTCCACTTT
TRBV7-8	.	TRBJ1-4	TRBD1	CATAPRDRVNEKLFF	TGTGCCACCGCCCCCCGGGACAGGGTAAATGAAAAACTGTTTTTT
TRBV12-3/TRBV12-4	.	TRBJ2-5	.	CASSLIGETQYF	TGTGCCAGCAGTTTAATAGGAGAGACCCAGTACTTC
TRBV29-1	.	TRBJ1-2	.	CSATGLGGFNGYTF	TGCAGCGCAACAGGGCTGGGTGGGTTCAATGGCTACACCTTC
TRBV7-2	.	TRBJ2-3	.	CASSLGLRTDTQYF	TGTGCCAGCAGCTTAGGGCTTCGCACAGATACGCAGTATTTT
TRBV29-1	.	TRBJ1-2	TRBD1	CSAGTGGGYGYTF	TGCAGCGCCGGGACAGGGGGTGGTTATGGCTACACCTTC
TRBV11-3	.	TRBJ1-4	TRBD1	CASSRTGPTNEKLFF	TGTGCCAGCAGCCGGACAGGGCCTACTAATGAAAAACTGTTTTTT
TRBV6-5	.	TRBJ1-4	.	CASSSLTLANEKLFF	TGTGCCAGCAGCTCTTTGACATTGGCTAATGAAAAACTGTTTTTT
TRBV5-6	.	TRBJ2-3	.	CASSFWQGWSQADTQYF	TGTGCCAGCAGCTTCTGGCAGGGGTGGTCTCAGGCAGATACGCAGTATTTT
TRBV6-4	.	TRBJ1-6	.	CAIDRGGNSPLHF	TGTGCCATCGACCGGGGTGGTAATTCACCCCTCCACTTT
TRBV7-8	.	TRBJ1-6	.	CASSLLEEVKNSPLHF	TGTGCCAGCAGCCTTCTGGAGGAGGTTAAGAATTCACCCCTCCACTTT
TRBV21-1	few	TRBJ1-5	.	CAGPKTGQYSNQPQHF	TGTGCCGGGCCAAAAACGGGACAGTATAGCAATCAGCCCCAGCATTTT
TRBV6-1	.	TRBJ1-5	.	CASSDGYSNQPQHF	TGTGCCAGCAGTGACGGGTATAGCAATCAGCCCCAGCATTTT
TRBV5-4	once	TRBJ2-3	TRBD2	CASSFTSGGADTQYF	TGTGCCAGCAGCTTTACTAGCGGGGGGGCAGATACGCAGTATTTT
TRBV21-1	once	TRBJ2-3	.	CASSKEGLSTDTQYF	TGTGCCAGCAGCAAAGAGGGGTTATCCACAGATACGCAGTATTTT
TRBV18	.	TRBJ1-1	.	CASSGKGVNTEAFF	TGTGCCAGCTCGGGGAAAGGGGTGAACACTGAAGCTTTCTTT
TRBV5-6	.	TRBJ2-3	.	CASSGSVDTQYF	TGTGCCAGCAGCGGGTCGGTAGATACGCAGTATTTT
TRBV5-1	.	TRBJ1-3	.	CASSSGEIGNTIYF	TGCGCCAGCAGCTCAGGGGAAATTGGAAACACCATATATTTT
TRBV11-3	.	TRBJ2-7	TRBD2	CASSLREGTYEQYF	TGTGCCAGCAGCTTACGGGAGGGAACCTACGAGCAGTACTTC
TRBV19	once	TRBJ2-7	TRBD1	CASSRRPGQGSYEQYF	TGTGCCAGTAGTCGCCGGCCGGGACAGGGTTCCTACGAGCAGTACTTC
TRBV11-3	.	TRBJ2-3	TRBD1	CASSLGLQGAAPDTQYF	TGTGCCAGCAGCTTAGGGCTACAGGGGGCCGCGCCAGATACGCAGTATTTT
TRBV30	.	TRBJ2-7	.	CAWTMLATGENEQYF	TGTGCCTGGACCATGCTAGCCACGGGGGAAAACGAGCAGTACTTC
TRBV29-1	.	TRBJ1-2	.	CSVAGTHYGYTF	TGCAGCGTCGCCGGGACTCACTATGGCTACACCTTC
TRBV3-1/TRBV3-2	.	TRBJ1-1	TRBD1	CASSQDIMTGLNTEAFF	TGTGCCAGCAGCCAAGACATTATGACAGGGCTTAACACTGAAGCTTTCTTT
TRBV19	.	TRBJ2-7	.	CASSPSGSDEQCF	TGTGCCAGTAGTCCCAGTGGGTCTGACGAGCAGTGCTTC
TRBV2	.	TRBJ2-2	TRBD1	CASGGQGENTGELFF	TGTGCCAGTGGGGGACAGGGGGAGAACACCGGGGAGCTGTTTTTT
TRBV19	.	TRBJ2-7	.	CASSAVGGGYEQYF	TGTGCCAGTAGTGCCGTTGGGGGTGGTTACGAGCAGTACTTC
TRBV7-7	.	TRBJ1-1	TRBD1	CASSFNTLVGTGSTNTEAFF	TGTGCTAGCAGCTTTAATACCTTGGTCGGGACAGGGTCGACGAACACTGAAGCTTTCTTT
TRBV12-2	.	TRBJ2-2	.	CASRLDTPGGGAGELFF	TGTGCAAGTCGCTTAGATACACCCGGAGGGGGGGCCGGGGAGCTGTTTTTT
TRBV19	.	TRBJ1-6	.	CASKIRGYDSPLHF	TGTGCCAGTAAGATACGGGGATACGATTCACCCCTCCACTTT
TRBV24-1	.	TRBJ2-2	.	CATSDSGTLGNTGELFF	TGTGCCACCAGTGATTCCGGGACATTGGGAAACACCGGGGAGCTGTTTTTT
TRBV19	.	TRBJ1-6	TRBD1	CASRRDRASESPLHF	TGTGCCAGTAGGCGGGACAGGGCGTCGGAATCACCCCTCCACTTT
TRBV29-1	.	TRBJ1-5	.	CSVGQNSNQPQHF	TGCAGCGTTGGACAGAATAGCAATCAGCCCCAGCATTTT
TRBV7-8	.	TRBJ1-2	.	CASSLVFGQANDYTF	TGTGCCAGCAGCTTAGTGTTCGGCCAGGCGAATGACTACACCTTC